A few counts support the clone carrying this T cell receptor (beta chain). Germline values: CDR1 SGHKS, CDR2 YYEKEE (reference sequence). This CDR3 has 14 amino acids. Trimming pared 1 base from V and 5 bases from J, leaving 9 bases between. The data were taken from a study of blood T cell repertoires in COVID-19. Study as a whole: The study drew acute and convalescent COVID-19 samples from the United States, Italy and Spain.

Study processing details: Reference gene primer amplification in the assay estimated nucleated cell counts. The method was immunoSEQ multiplex PCR; TCRdb's version includes in-frame clones alone and lacks a portion of them. V and J calls and clone size come straight from that table; D and trimming were deduced from the DNA. The sample has some 190,000 clones, over 75% seen once. The rearrangement uses TRBV5-5 and TRBJ2-2; the D gene is possibly TRBD2 (6 bases). The TCR sequence derives from a human donor with active or convalescent COVID-19. The donor label of this sample is uncertain. Material: peripheral blood. This chain's CDR3 is CASSLPRETGELFF. The CDR3 DNA reads as TGTGCCAGCAGCTTGCCTCGGGAGACCGGGGAGCTGTTTTTT. Complete variable domain (other parts from reference TRBV5-5 and TRBJ2-2): DAGVTQSPTHLIKTRGQQVTLRCSPISGHKSVSWYQQVLGQGPQFIFQYYEKEERGRGNFPDRFSARQFPNYSSELNVNALLLGDSALYLCASSLPRETGELFFGEGSRLTVL.